These T cell receptor beta chains were read from a single sample in a study of regulatory T cells in long-lasting Graves disease. One entry per CDR3 protein, called by TCRdb with MiXCR from the multiplex PCR reads. This table holds fewer than 450,000 distinct CDR3 sequences, over 14% found once. Another study also made use of these data, one on T cells in Graves' hyperthyroidism and ophthalmopathy.

The sequenced sample was peripheral blood mononuclear cells (PBMCs), obtained at new diagnosis, from a patient treated with antithyroid drugs. The source of these receptors is a woman aged 40-49 years with Graves disease. Both conserved end residues are part of each CDR3. Fields, in order: V gene, clone size, D gene, J gene, CDR3 DNA, CDR3 protein. The D gene is left open where the match is weak. Part of the rows lack a size; the others show once, few, many or a class for expanded clones.

V gene: TRBV11-3; clone size: many; D gene: .; J gene: TRBJ1-1; CDR3 DNA: TGTGCCAGCAGCTTAGCCAATGAGATGAACACTGAAGCTTTCTTT; CDR3 protein: CASSLANEMNTEAFF
V gene: TRBV19; clone size: .; D gene: TRBD2; J gene: TRBJ2-1; CDR3 DNA: TGTGCCAGTAGTTCGCGGGAGCAATACAATGAGCAGTTCTTC; CDR3 protein: CASSSREQYNEQFF
V gene: TRBV20-1; clone size: few; D gene: TRBD2; J gene: TRBJ2-1; CDR3 DNA: TGCAGTGCTAGAGATTATCGCGGACGACTAGCGGGGGTTTATGAGCAGTTCTTC; CDR3 protein: CSARDYRGRLAGVYEQFF
V gene: TRBV4-1; clone size: .; D gene: .; J gene: TRBJ1-5; CDR3 DNA: TGCGCCAGCAGCCAAGGTTTTGGGGCGGATCAGCCCCAGCATTTT; CDR3 protein: CASSQGFGADQPQHF
V gene: TRBV6-2/TRBV6-3; clone size: many; D gene: .; J gene: TRBJ2-5; CDR3 DNA: TGTGCCAGCAGTTACTCCGGGACGGAGTTGAAGACCCAGTACTTC; CDR3 protein: CASSYSGTELKTQYF
V gene: TRBV6-1; clone size: .; D gene: .; J gene: TRBJ1-1; CDR3 DNA: TGTGCCAGCAGAACGGCCGGGTACACTGAAGCTTTCTTT; CDR3 protein: CASRTAGYTEAFF
V gene: TRBV7-2; clone size: few; D gene: .; J gene: TRBJ1-6; CDR3 DNA: TGTGCCAGCAGCTTACAGGGAGTCCACGGCTCACCCCTCCACTTT; CDR3 protein: CASSLQGVHGSPLHF
V gene: TRBV10-3; clone size: many; D gene: TRBD2; J gene: TRBJ2-7; CDR3 DNA: TGTGCCATCAAGTCGGCTAGCGGGAGATACGAGCAGTACTTC; CDR3 protein: CAIKSASGRYEQYF
V gene: TRBV7-2; clone size: many; D gene: .; J gene: TRBJ2-3; CDR3 DNA: TGTGCCAGCAGCCAAAGACTAGGGTCTAGCACAGATACGCAGTATTTT; CDR3 protein: CASSQRLGSSTDTQYF
V gene: TRBV5-1; clone size: many; D gene: .; J gene: TRBJ2-4; CDR3 DNA: TGCGCCAGCAGCTTGGACGCGAGGTTGAGGGCCAAAAACATTCAGTACTTC; CDR3 protein: CASSLDARLRAKNIQYF
V gene: TRBV27; clone size: many; D gene: TRBD2; J gene: TRBJ2-5; CDR3 DNA: TGTGCCAGCAGGACCGCGGGGGGGGAGACCCAGTACTTC; CDR3 protein: CASRTAGGETQYF
V gene: TRBV4-1; clone size: .; D gene: TRBD1; J gene: TRBJ1-2; CDR3 DNA: TGCGCCAGCAGACAACTGGGACAGGCTCGCGACGGCTACACCTTC; CDR3 protein: CASRQLGQARDGYTF
V gene: TRBV6-5; clone size: .; D gene: .; J gene: TRBJ2-6; CDR3 DNA: TGTGCCAGCAGTTACTCGAGTGGGGGGTCTGGGGCCAACGTCCTGACTTTC; CDR3 protein: CASSYSSGGSGANVLTF
V gene: TRBV20-1; clone size: .; D gene: TRBD2; J gene: TRBJ2-5; CDR3 DNA: TGCAGTGCTAGAGGGACTAGCGGGAGCTCCCAAGGGACCCAGTACTTC; CDR3 protein: CSARGTSGSSQGTQYF
V gene: TRBV7-7; clone size: .; D gene: .; J gene: TRBJ2-5; CDR3 DNA: TGTGCTAGCAGCTTAGGGGGACAAGATACGGAGACCCAGTACTTC; CDR3 protein: CASSLGGQDTETQYF
V gene: TRBV7-2; clone size: few; D gene: TRBD1; J gene: TRBJ1-2; CDR3 DNA: TGTGCCAGCAGCCCTTGGGACAGGGAGGGGTATGGCTACACCTTC; CDR3 protein: CASSPWDREGYGYTF
V gene: TRBV12-3/TRBV12-4; clone size: few; D gene: TRBD2; J gene: TRBJ2-7; CDR3 DNA: TGTGCCAGCACCCTTAGCGGGAGGGAGCAGTACTTC; CDR3 protein: CASTLSGREQYF
V gene: TRBV28; clone size: many; D gene: .; J gene: TRBJ2-1; CDR3 DNA: TGTGCCAGCAGTTTCTCTAGAACCTACAATGAGCAGTTCTTC; CDR3 protein: CASSFSRTYNEQFF
V gene: TRBV19; clone size: many; D gene: TRBD2; J gene: TRBJ2-3; CDR3 DNA: TGTGCCAGTAGTGATGGGACTACTCCAGGGACAGATACGCAGTATTTT; CDR3 protein: CASSDGTTPGTDTQYF
V gene: TRBV10-3; clone size: .; D gene: TRBD1; J gene: TRBJ2-2; CDR3 DNA: TGTGCCATCAGTTTCCCGGGACAGGGTTCCGGGACCGGGGAGCTGTTTTTT; CDR3 protein: CAISFPGQGSGTGELFF
V gene: TRBV7-9; clone size: many; D gene: .; J gene: TRBJ2-7; CDR3 DNA: TGTGCCAGCAGTTTAGGGACCACCTACGAGCAGTACTTC; CDR3 protein: CASSLGTTYEQYF
V gene: TRBV19; clone size: many; D gene: .; J gene: TRBJ2-7; CDR3 DNA: TGTGCCAGTAGTGACCGGGCTCAGATCGTCTACGAGCAGTACTTC; CDR3 protein: CASSDRAQIVYEQYF
V gene: TRBV29-1; clone size: many; D gene: .; J gene: TRBJ1-1; CDR3 DNA: TGCAGCGTTGAAGGGGGGGCCATGAACACTGAAGCTTTCTTT; CDR3 protein: CSVEGGAMNTEAFF
V gene: TRBV7-9; clone size: .; D gene: TRBD2; J gene: TRBJ2-1; CDR3 DNA: TGTGCCAGCAGCTTAACCTCTGGGACTAGCGGATACAATGAGCAGTTCTTC; CDR3 protein: CASSLTSGTSGYNEQFF
V gene: TRBV20-1; clone size: few; D gene: .; J gene: TRBJ2-7; CDR3 DNA: TGCAGTGCTGAGAGGGGAAACTCCTACGAGCAGTACTTC; CDR3 protein: CSAERGNSYEQYF
V gene: TRBV11-1; clone size: many; D gene: TRBD2; J gene: TRBJ2-1; CDR3 DNA: TGTGCCAGCAGCCTCAGACTAGCGGGAGAGATTGAGCAGTTCTTC; CDR3 protein: CASSLRLAGEIEQFF
V gene: TRBV28; clone size: many; D gene: .; J gene: TRBJ2-3; CDR3 DNA: TGTGCCAGCAGTCGACGGGCGGGACGTCCGGGATTAAGAGATACGCAGTATTTT; CDR3 protein: CASSRRAGRPGLRDTQYF
V gene: TRBV13; clone size: .; D gene: .; J gene: TRBJ1-2; CDR3 DNA: TGTGCCAGCAGCTCAAAGACAGCCCGGTTTTACGGCTACACCTTC; CDR3 protein: CASSSKTARFYGYTF
V gene: TRBV28; clone size: many; D gene: .; J gene: TRBJ1-4; CDR3 DNA: TGTGCCAGCAAAGGGCGTTTTGCAACTAATGAAAAACTGTTTTTT; CDR3 protein: CASKGRFATNEKLFF
V gene: TRBV10-3; clone size: many; D gene: .; J gene: TRBJ2-2; CDR3 DNA: TGTGCCACCCTCAAGTCCGGGGAACTGTTTTTT; CDR3 protein: CATLKSGELFF
V gene: TRBV11-3; clone size: few; D gene: TRBD1; J gene: TRBJ1-1; CDR3 DNA: TGTGCCAGCAGCCCAGGGGGGGAAGGGGGCGCGTACACTGAAGCTTTCTTT; CDR3 protein: CASSPGGEGGAYTEAFF
V gene: TRBV20-1; clone size: .; D gene: TRBD1; J gene: TRBJ2-7; CDR3 DNA: TGCAGTGCTAGATCTCTAGGGGGCGGGTCTTCCTACGAGCAGTACTTC; CDR3 protein: CSARSLGGGSSYEQYF
V gene: TRBV6-1; clone size: .; D gene: TRBD2; J gene: TRBJ2-7; CDR3 DNA: TGTGCCCGCGGAGCCCGTCGGGGGGCCTACGAGCAGTACTTC; CDR3 protein: CARGARRGAYEQYF
V gene: TRBV6-5; clone size: few; D gene: TRBD2; J gene: TRBJ2-7; CDR3 DNA: TGTGCCAGCAGTTACCCCCCGGGGAGGGACTACGAGCAGTACTTC; CDR3 protein: CASSYPPGRDYEQYF
V gene: TRBV11-2; clone size: many; D gene: .; J gene: TRBJ1-2; CDR3 DNA: TGTGCCAGCAGCCATTTTCGGGACAACAACTATGGCTACACCTTC; CDR3 protein: CASSHFRDNNYGYTF
V gene: TRBV28; clone size: many; D gene: .; J gene: TRBJ2-7; CDR3 DNA: TGTGCCAGCAGTTTTACTGACAGATCCTACGAGCAGTACTTC; CDR3 protein: CASSFTDRSYEQYF
V gene: TRBV2; clone size: few; D gene: TRBD2; J gene: TRBJ2-7; CDR3 DNA: TGTGCCAGCAGTGTTAGCGGGAGGAACGAGCAGTACTTC; CDR3 protein: CASSVSGRNEQYF
V gene: TRBV7-9; clone size: many; D gene: .; J gene: TRBJ2-5; CDR3 DNA: TGTGCCAGCAGCCCGCGACAGGGAGGTAGAGAGACCCAGTACTTC; CDR3 protein: CASSPRQGGRETQYF
V gene: TRBV6-5; clone size: many; D gene: .; J gene: TRBJ1-1; CDR3 DNA: TGTGCCAGCAGTTACCTCGGGGGCGCGAACACTGAAGCTTTCTTT; CDR3 protein: CASSYLGGANTEAFF
V gene: TRBV20-1; clone size: .; D gene: .; J gene: TRBJ2-3; CDR3 DNA: TGCAGTGCTAGAGTTCCGGGGACCCGCACAGATACGCAGTATTTT; CDR3 protein: CSARVPGTRTDTQYF
V gene: TRBV29-1; clone size: many; D gene: TRBD1; J gene: TRBJ2-7; CDR3 DNA: TGCAGCGTAGGGGGCCGCTCCTACGAGCAGTACTTC; CDR3 protein: CSVGGRSYEQYF
V gene: TRBV7-2; clone size: many; D gene: TRBD2; J gene: TRBJ2-1; CDR3 DNA: TGTGCCAGCAGAAGACCGGGGGGGCACGATGAGCAGTTCTTC; CDR3 protein: CASRRPGGHDEQFF
V gene: TRBV2; clone size: many; D gene: TRBD2; J gene: TRBJ2-7; CDR3 DNA: TGTGCCACCGGGGGGGATCCTACGAAGCAGTACTTC; CDR3 protein: CATGGDPTKQYF
V gene: TRBV2; clone size: few; D gene: TRBD2; J gene: TRBJ2-5; CDR3 DNA: TGTGCCAGCGCTGAGGCCAGACTAGCGATAGAGGAGACCCAGTACTTC; CDR3 protein: CASAEARLAIEETQYF
V gene: TRBV20-1; clone size: .; D gene: .; J gene: TRBJ2-7; CDR3 DNA: TGCAGTGCTACCCAGGACAGTTCGGGCGAGCAGTACTTC; CDR3 protein: CSATQDSSGEQYF
V gene: TRBV30; clone size: many; D gene: .; J gene: TRBJ1-1; CDR3 DNA: TGTGCCTGGAGTGTACCGGACAGGAACACTGAAGCTTTCTTT; CDR3 protein: CAWSVPDRNTEAFF
V gene: TRBV11-1; clone size: .; D gene: .; J gene: TRBJ1-2; CDR3 DNA: TGTGCCAGCAGCGGTGATGCGTATGGCTACACCTTC; CDR3 protein: CASSGDAYGYTF
V gene: TRBV2; clone size: many; D gene: TRBD1; J gene: TRBJ1-1; CDR3 DNA: TGTGCCAGCAGTCCCCCCCCGGGACAGAATGAAGCTTTCTTT; CDR3 protein: CASSPPPGQNEAFF
V gene: TRBV11-3; clone size: many; D gene: .; J gene: TRBJ2-5; CDR3 DNA: TGTGCCAGCAGCTTAGATCCCGGGCCCCAAGAGACCCAGTACTTC; CDR3 protein: CASSLDPGPQETQYF
V gene: TRBV5-4; clone size: .; D gene: TRBD2; J gene: TRBJ2-3; CDR3 DNA: TGTGCCAGCAGCTTGGAGGTCTCTAGCGGGAGCGGTGGCACAGATACGCAGTATTTT; CDR3 protein: CASSLEVSSGSGGTDTQYF
V gene: TRBV28; clone size: .; D gene: .; J gene: TRBJ2-2; CDR3 DNA: TGTGCCAGCAGTTTTGGGGGAATGCTCGGGGAGCTGTTTTTT; CDR3 protein: CASSFGGMLGELFF